A single sample gave rise to the 9 T cell receptor beta chains below, sequenced in a study of blood T cell repertoires in COVID-19. Sequencing was performed with immunoSEQ multiplex PCR; in TCRdb, only in-frame clones are kept and a portion is missing. This sample carries tens of thousands of clones, about 80% of them seen once, and the ten largest clones take under 5.5%. The sequenced material came from peripheral blood. The source of these receptors is a woman between 70 and 85 years old with acute or convalescent COVID-19.

The chain recombines TRBV18 with TRBJ2-3, with D possibly TRBD2 on 5 matching bases. The V and J ends lost 3 bases and 3 bases respectively, with 10 bases between them. This CDR3 comprises 14 residues. Germline V gives CDR1 KGHSH, CDR2 LQKENI. CDR3 in DNA: TGTGCCAGCTCACCGGTCCGGGGAACAGATACGCAGTATTTT. Amino acids: CASSPVRGTDTQYF.

The chain recombines TRBV4-1 with TRBJ1-1, with 10 bases aligning to TRBD1. Unmatched junction bases numbered 9, after V lost 5 bases and J lost 3 bases. The CDR3 consists of 16 residues. Germline V CDR1 and CDR2: MGHRA, YSYEKL. This CDR3 is CASSTRQGALDTEAFF. CDR3 nucleotide sequence: TGCGCCAGCAGCACTCGACAGGGGGCCCTGGACACTGAAGCTTTCTTT.

This clone was counted only a few times. The chain is built from TRBV24-1 and TRBJ1-5, with D hard to call. The V gene's germline CDR1 is KGHDR and CDR2 SFDVKD. The CDR3 sequence is 13 residues long. V was trimmed by 3 bases and J by 2 bases, leaving 4 bases between them. The CDR3 DNA sequence: TGTGCCACCAGTGATGGGCGCAATCAGCCCCAGCATTTT. Translation gives CATSDGRNQPQHF.

J is TRBJ1-4 and V is TRBV7-9; D remains ambiguous. The CDR3 totals 15 residues. Germline V gene lookup returns CDR1 SEHNR and CDR2 FQNEAQ (reference sequence). Trimming removed 2 bases from V and 5 bases from J, with 12 bases in between. CDR3 nucleotides: TGTGCCAGCAGCTTAATCCCGGAGCAGAATGAAAAACTGTTTTTT. Translating it yields CASSLIPEQNEKLFF.

The J gene is TRBJ2-1, the V gene TRBV7-6, with a possible D match to TRBD1 (6 bases). V shed 1 base and J shed 3 bases, with 13 bases lying between them. CDR3 size: 16 residues. The germline gives CDR1 SGHVS, CDR2 FNYEAQ. The CDR3 bases are TGTGCCAGCAGCTTAGAGGACAGAGATTACTACAATGAGCAGTTCTTC. Amino acids: CASSLEDRDYYNEQFF.

There are a few counts of this clone. The gene calls are TRBV5-1 and TRBJ2-2; 8 bases match TRBD1. There are 20 residues in the CDR3. Germline V lookup: CDR1 SGHRS, CDR2 YFSETQ. With V trimmed by 4 bases and J by 2 bases, 19 bases remained unmatched. The CDR3 region is CASSLLPEATGVSNTGELFF. DNA of the CDR3: TGCGCCAGCAGCCTTCTCCCCGAGGCGACAGGGGTTTCCAACACCGGGGAGCTGTTTTTT.

This chain joins TRBV2 and TRBJ1-1; 9 nucleotides align to TRBD1. Per germline, CDR1 SNHLY and CDR2 FYNNEI. The V segment lost 5 bases and the J segment 5 bases; nucleotides outside the gene matches: 6. The CDR3 is 14 residues long. CDR3 nucleotide sequence: TGTGCCAGCAGTTGGACAGGGGAGGAAACTGAAGCTTTCTTT. Its translation: CASSWTGEETEAFF.

The J gene is TRBJ2-3, the V gene TRBV2; 9 bases match TRBD2. V shed 3 bases and J 2 bases; nucleotides not matched to a gene: 9. This CDR3 region has 17 residues. The V gene's germline CDR1 is SNHLY and CDR2 FYNNEI. The CDR3: CASSDSSLAGSTDTQYF. CDR3 sequence (DNA): TGTGCCAGCAGTGATAGTTCGCTAGCGGGGTCCACAGATACGCAGTATTTT.

The chain employs TRBV10-3 and TRBJ2-4; the match to TRBD1 covers 8 bases. Unmatched junction bases numbered 5, after V lost 6 bases and J lost 4 bases. Per germline, CDR1 ENHRY and CDR2 SYGVKD. The CDR3 sequence is 14 residues long. CDR3 residues: CAIRQGAGKNIQYF. CDR3 nucleotides: TGTGCCATCAGGCAGGGGGCAGGGAAAAACATTCAGTACTTC.